The 3 T cell receptor beta chains in this list originate from one sample, sequenced in a study of blood T cell repertoires in COVID-19. Sequencing used immunoSEQ multiplex PCR; TCRdb keeps in-frame clones, though not all of them. The table lists about 180,000 clones, around 76% of them singletons. Sequenced: peripheral blood. The receptors were sampled from a woman in her 70s with acute or convalescent COVID-19.

The V gene is TRBV2, the J gene TRBJ2-1; 13 nucleotides agree with TRBD2. Trimming took 2 bases from V and 8 from J; bases not matched to a gene: 3. This CDR3 region has 15 residues. Germline-derived CDR1 and CDR2 are SNHLY and FYNNEI. The CDR3 DNA reads TGTGCCAGCAGTGAACGGACTAGCGGGGGTCATGAGCAGTTCTTC. Protein product: CASSERTSGGHEQFF.

V is TRBV29-1 and J is TRBJ2-1, with 7 bases aligning to TRBD2. The length of the CDR3 is 14 residues. After removal of 3 bases from V and 0 bases from J, the junction contained 2 bases not matched to a gene. Germline assignment: CDR1 SQVTM and CDR2 ANQGSEA. CDR3 sequence reads: CSVEWDYSYNEQFF. The DNA for the CDR3 is TGCAGCGTTGAGTGGGACTACTCCTACAATGAGCAGTTCTTC.

As DNA, the CDR3 is TGTGCCAGCAGCTCTCGGACAGGGACAGATTCACCCCTCCACTTT. As protein: CASSSRTGTDSPLHF. This rearrangement joins TRBV2 to TRBJ1-6; TRBD1 matches at 8 bases. J gave up 8 bases and V 6 bases, and 9 bases lay outside the gene matches. The germline V gene has CDR1 SNHLY and CDR2 FYNNEI. CDR3 length: 15 residues.